Below are 29 T cell receptor beta chains sequenced from a single sample in a study of T cells in Graves' hyperthyroidism and ophthalmopathy. The CDR3 regions of TCR beta were amplified from RNA transcripts. TCR CDR3 regions were first amplified by RT-PCR with HTBI primers. Each CDR3 protein gets one entry after TCRdb re-called the multiplex PCR reads with MiXCR. In the table there are roughly 700,000 distinct CDR3 sequences, 15% to 20% of which are singletons. Sequencing was done on a sample of blood. Every receptor here comes from a man aged 50 to 60 with Graves' hyperthyroidism.

This clonotype was observed a few times. This sequence joins TRBV27 and TRBJ1-4; D uncertain. The CDR3 is 17 amino acids. V lost 5 bases and J 0 bases, leaving 16 bases between the germline ends. Germline CDR1 MNHEY, CDR2 SMNVEV (reference sequence). The DNA of the CDR3 is TGTGCCAGCAGTCCGATACCCGGTAGTGCAACTAATGAAAAACTGTTTTTT. Its translation is CASSPIPGSATNEKLFF.

Details on this clonotype: One junction end disagrees with the germline gene, perhaps due to a read error. This chain links TRBV27 with TRBJ1-2, with 8 bases fitting TRBD1. CDR1 and CDR2 from the germline V gene are MNHEY and SMNVEV (reference sequence). This CDR3 spans 13 amino acids. DNA for the CDR3: TGTTCCAGCAGTCCGACAGGGGTTGTGGGCTACACCTTC. Translating it yields CSSSPTGVVGYTF.

This clonotype was counted ten times or more. This chain connects TRBV6-1 to TRBJ1-3; D is perhaps TRBD1 (5 bases). The CDR3 extends over 13 amino acids. CDR1 and CDR2 from the germline V gene are MNHNS and SASEGT. V was clipped by 7 bases and J by 2 bases, with 9 bases between them. The CDR3 DNA reads TGTGCCAGCATCTCGGGACCTGGAAACACCATATATTTT. It translates to CASISGPGNTIYF.

This clonotype was seen only a few times. The chain combines TRBV3-1 with TRBJ2-3; possible D gene TRBD2, 6 bases. The CDR3 is 16 residues long. V lost 6 bases, J lost 3 bases, and 19 bases lay in between. Germline assignment: CDR1 LGHDT and CDR2 YNNKEL (reference sequence). The CDR3 bases are TGTGCCAGCAGGCGGGACCCTTCGAGTTGGACAGATACGCAGTATTTT. Amino acid sequence: CASRRDPSSWTDTQYF.

The sample holds many counts of this clonotype. V is TRBV12-3 or TRBV12-4 and J is TRBJ1-1; D might be TRBD1 (6 bases). CDR3 length: 15 residues. Between the trimmed V and J ends, which lost 5 bases and 1 base, there was a span of 14 bases. The DNA for the CDR3 is TGTGCCAGCAGTCCCGTCTTGGGGGCGAACACTGAAGCTTTCTTT. It encodes CASSPVLGANTEAFF.

Many counts were recorded for this clonotype. This chain connects TRBV27 to TRBJ2-7; 15 bases map to TRBD2. Per the germline V gene, CDR1 is MNHEY and CDR2 is SMNVEV (reference sequence). V was pared by 5 bases and J by 9 bases, with 2 bases of the junction left unmatched. This CDR3 is 13 amino acids long. In DNA, the CDR3 is TGTGCCAGCAGTACGGGACTAGCGGGAGGGCAGTACTTC. Translating gives CASSTGLAGGQYF.

A word on this clonotype: Just one base apart from a much larger clone, this may be a read error. V and J are TRBV7-2 and TRBJ2-5; TRBD2 agrees at 15 bases. The last part of the DNA fits TRBJ2-1 better; the J call may be wrong. This CDR3 is 14 amino acids long. The V gene's germline CDR1 is SGHTA and CDR2 FQGNSA. In nucleotides, the CDR3 is TGTGCCAGCAGCTTGGGACTAGCGGGAGGAAGCCAGTTCTTC. It yields the protein CASSLGLAGGSQFF.

This clonotype showed up many times. V usage is TRBV12-3 or TRBV12-4 and J usage is TRBJ2-7; D remains unclear. The CDR3 length is 13 residues. V was trimmed by 1 base and J by 4 bases, leaving 8 bases between them. The CDR3 region is CASSLGWGYEQYF. CDR3 sequence (DNA): TGTGCCAGCAGTTTAGGATGGGGATACGAGCAGTACTTC.

The V and J genes are TRBV6-2 or TRBV6-3 and TRBJ2-1; the D is unclear. Germline loops: CDR1 MNHEY, CDR2 SVGEGT. Trimming removed 5 bases at V and 0 bases at J, with 14 bases between. The CDR3 is made up of 16 amino acids. CDR3 in DNA: TGTGCCAGCAGTAACCACGGAGATTACTCCTACAATGAGCAGTTCTTC. Translation gives CASSNHGDYSYNEQFF.

This clonotype was recorded at least ten times. The chain combines TRBV28 with TRBJ1-1; 7 bases are shared with TRBD1. With 4 bases clipped from V and 5 bases from J, the junction kept 16 bases outside the gene matches. The CDR3 is 17 residues long. Per the germline V gene, CDR1 is MDHEN and CDR2 is SYDVKM. In nucleotides, the CDR3 is TGTGCCAGCAGTTCACAAAGAGACAGGGTGATGAGGACTGAAGCTTTCTTT. The encoded protein is CASSSQRDRVMRTEAFF.

This chain links TRBV28 with TRBJ2-7; D gene ambiguous. The J call may be in error: the DNA end matches TRBJ2-1 better. The germline V gene has CDR1 MDHEN and CDR2 SYDVKM. The CDR3 spans 13 residues. CDR3 region: CASSLLPTYEQFF. The CDR3 DNA follows: TGTGCCAGCAGTTTATTACCCACTTACGAGCAGTTCTTC.

This chain joins TRBV18 and TRBJ2-5; 10 bases are shared with TRBD1. This CDR3 region has 17 residues. After removal of 1 base from V and 4 bases from J, the junction contained 9 bases not matched to a gene. From germline, CDR1 is KGHSH and CDR2 LQKENI. CDR3: CASSPLRDRGFGETQYF. The CDR3 bases are TGTGCCAGCTCACCACTCCGGGACAGGGGTTTTGGAGAGACCCAGTACTTC.

The chain combines TRBV5-6 with TRBJ2-2; 8 bases fit TRBD2. The V and J ends lost 3 bases and 6 bases, in that order; junction bases with no gene match: 7. In germline, CDR1 is SGHDT, CDR2 YYEEEE. The CDR3 loop spans 15 amino acids. CDR3 DNA sequence: TGTGCCAGCAGCTCAATAGCGGGATTCGCCGGGGAGCTGTTTTTT. The encoded protein is CASSSIAGFAGELFF.

This clonotype has a handful of counts. V is TRBV3-1 and J is TRBJ1-2, with TRBD1 as a possible D gene (5 bases). The germline V gene has CDR1 LGHDT and CDR2 YNNKEL (reference sequence). With 1 base removed from V and 7 bases from J, the gap between germline ends came to 16 bases. There are 15 residues in the CDR3. The chain's CDR3 is CASSQVSQGAVGYTF. In nucleotides, the CDR3 is TGTGCCAGCAGCCAAGTTAGTCAGGGCGCCGTTGGCTACACCTTC.

There are many counts of this clonotype. The chain joins TRBV19 to TRBJ2-1, with a tentative D call TRBD1 (5 bases). Germline CDR1 is LNHDA and CDR2 is SQIVND (reference sequence). This CDR3 has 13 amino acids. V was trimmed by 3 bases and J by 8 bases, leaving 11 bases between them. The CDR3 loop reads CASSMQGLDEQFF. The CDR3 DNA follows: TGTGCCAGTAGTATGCAGGGTCTCGATGAGCAGTTCTTC.

There are many counts of this clonotype. V usage is TRBV11-2 and J usage is TRBJ1-1; 7 bases agree with TRBD1. V was clipped by 5 bases and J by 9 bases; unmatched bases: 15. The CDR3 runs to 15 residues. Germline V gene data show CDR1 as SGHAT and CDR2 as FQNNGV. The CDR3 reads CASSKGAGGIVKAFF. In DNA form, the CDR3 reads TGTGCCAGCAGCAAGGGGGCCGGGGGCATAGTAAAAGCTTTCTTT.

This clonotype has ten or more counts. The chain recombines TRBV12-3 or TRBV12-4 with TRBJ1-2, with 8 bases matching TRBD1. The V gene end was trimmed by 5 bases and the J gene end by 4 bases; junction bases not matched to a gene: 6. This CDR3 comprises 14 residues. CDR3 amino acids: CASSITGGGYGYTF. DNA for the CDR3: TGTGCCAGCAGTATCACAGGGGGGGGCTATGGCTACACCTTC.

This clonotype was seen a few times. The rearrangement joins TRBV20-1 to TRBJ2-1, with 8 bases matching TRBD2. CDR1 and CDR2 from the germline V gene are DFQATT and SNEGSKA (reference sequence). J was trimmed by 7 bases and V by 3 bases; bases with no gene match: 8. This CDR3 is 14 amino acids long. The CDR3 loop is CSASKRERGNEQFF. In nucleotides, the CDR3 is TGCAGTGCTAGCAAGCGGGAGCGGGGTAATGAGCAGTTCTTC.

This clonotype was picked up many times. This sequence joins TRBV20-1 and TRBJ2-5; possible D gene TRBD2, 5 bases. CDR3 length equals 12 residues. Trimming took 7 bases from V and 1 from J, leaving 10 bases between them. Germline values: CDR1 DFQATT, CDR2 SNEGSKA (reference sequence). The CDR3 nucleotides read TGCAGTGTGTTAGCGATCCAAGAGACCCAGTACTTC. The encoded protein is CSVLAIQETQYF.

This clonotype was found a few times. The chain combines TRBV19 with TRBJ1-1; possible D gene TRBD1, 5 bases. This CDR3 is 14 amino acids long. The V and J ends lost 3 bases and 0 bases respectively, with 8 bases between them. Germline lookup yields CDR1 LNHDA and CDR2 SQIVND (reference sequence). For the CDR3, the DNA is TGTGCCAGTAGTATGGGGGGAATGAACACTGAAGCTTTCTTT. It specifies CASSMGGMNTEAFF.

This clonotype appeared a few times. The genes are TRBV7-9 and TRBJ1-1, with 9 bases lining up with TRBD1. Trimming cost V 3 bases and J 4 bases; bases outside gene matches: 6. The germline V gene encodes CDR1 SEHNR and CDR2 FQNEAQ (reference sequence). The CDR3 spans 15 residues. The chain's CDR3 is CASSFETGGSTEAFF. CDR3 coding DNA: TGTGCCAGCAGCTTCGAGACAGGGGGTAGCACTGAAGCTTTCTTT.

This clonotype has a count of ten or more. The chain links TRBV7-3 to TRBJ2-2, with TRBD2 identical over 7 bases. V gave up 2 bases and J gave up 2 bases; unmatched junction bases: 8. CDR1 and CDR2 from the germline V gene are SGHTA and FQGTGA. The CDR3 length is 17 residues. CDR3 residues: CASSLLAGSTNTGELFF. Here the CDR3 DNA reads TGTGCCAGCAGCTTATTAGCGGGTAGCACCAACACCGGGGAGCTGTTTTTT.

At least ten counts were recorded for this clonotype. This chain connects TRBV6-2 or TRBV6-3 to TRBJ1-4; 7 bases align to TRBD1. V shed 4 bases, J shed 5 bases, and the junction held 4 bases outside the gene matches. Germline CDR1 is MNHEY and CDR2 is SVGEGT. This CDR3 is built from 14 residues. The CDR3 spells CASSWGQRNEKLFF. The CDR3 nucleotides are TGTGCCAGCAGTTGGGGACAGCGGAATGAAAAACTGTTTTTT.

The chain couples TRBV2 to TRBJ1-4; D may be TRBD1 (5 bases). Trimming stripped 8 bases from V and 7 bases from J, with 14 bases between. CDR1 and CDR2 from the germline V gene are SNHLY and FYNNEI. The CDR3 extends over 13 amino acids. CDR3 nucleotide sequence: TGTGCCAGCGTAGGGGCTTCTACTGAAAAACTGTTTTTT. Translating gives CASVGASTEKLFF.

V usage is TRBV25-1 and J usage is TRBJ1-1, with a tentative D call TRBD1 (5 bases). With 2 bases removed from V and 2 bases from J, the gap between germline ends came to 15 bases. This CDR3 region has 16 residues. CDR1 is MGHDK and CDR2 is SYGVNS in the germline V gene. The CDR3 nucleotides are TGTGCCAGCAGTGAAGGAGTCGGGACCCTTAACACTGAAGCTTTCTTT. This encodes CASSEGVGTLNTEAFF. The whole variable domain, filled in from reference TRBV25-1 and TRBJ1-1, reads EADIYQTPRYLVIGTGKKITLECSQTMGHDKMYWYQQDPGMELHLIHYSYGVNSTEKGDLSSESTVSRIRTEHFPLTLESARPSHTSQYLCASSEGVGTLNTEAFFGQGTRLTVV.

The J gene is TRBJ1-2, the V gene TRBV19; no clear D. Germline loops: CDR1 LNHDA, CDR2 SQIVND (reference sequence). This CDR3 is built from 14 residues. V dropped 5 bases and J dropped 4 bases, with 14 bases sitting between them. The CDR3 is CASSGRTLVYGYTF. The CDR3, as DNA: TGTGCCAGTAGTGGACGGACGCTGGTCTATGGCTACACCTTC.

This clonotype was found many times. The rearrangement links TRBV7-8 to TRBJ2-2; D call uncertain. The CDR3 contains 18 residues. V was clipped by 3 bases and J by 0 bases, with 17 bases between them. Per germline, CDR1 SGHVS and CDR2 FQNEAQ. This CDR3 reads CASSFFNSGRSNTGELFF. In DNA, the CDR3 is TGTGCCAGCAGCTTTTTTAACTCTGGCCGTTCGAACACCGGGGAGCTGTTTTTT.

This clonotype was counted a few times. The chain links TRBV10-2 to TRBJ2-7; D gene unclear. CDR1 WSHSY and CDR2 SAAADI come from the germline V gene. V dropped 7 bases and J dropped 1 base, with 11 bases sitting between them. The CDR3 is made up of 13 amino acids. CDR3: CASTPDVSYEQYF. In DNA, the CDR3 is TGCGCCAGCACTCCGGACGTATCCTACGAGCAGTACTTC.

This clonotype was counted ten times or more. The rearrangement uses TRBV20-1 and TRBJ2-7; D possibly uses TRBD1 or TRBD2 (5 bases each). CDR3 length: 14 amino acids. The germline V and J ends were trimmed by 4 bases and 4 bases, with 17 bases remaining between them. Germline V CDR1 and CDR2: DFQATT, SNEGSKA (reference sequence). In DNA form, the CDR3 reads TGCAGTGCTATCCTATCGGGACCCTCTTACGAGCAGTACTTC. Translated, it gives CSAILSGPSYEQYF.